What follows is one T cell receptor beta chain and its context. What it recognizes is unknown. The data originate from a study of lymphopenia after photon versus proton radiotherapy. Study-wide results and caveats: Under photons, naive T cells and diversity fell while effector/memory populations rose. Oligoclonal CD8+ Temra expansion after nadir drove photon patients' diversity drop. A bigger post-nadir fall in TCR diversity correlated inversely with survival time in deceased patients. Authors raise, but do not show, better survival with proton therapy.

Assay: immunoSEQ multiplex PCR; the TCRdb copy retains only in-frame clones and omits some. The sample comprises 15,000 to 20,000 clones, roughly nine tenths of which are singletons, and over 1.5% rests with the top ten. The germline V and J ends were trimmed by 5 bases and 5 bases, with 15 bases remaining between them. Germline CDR1 MNHEY, CDR2 SVGAGI. CDR3 length equals 14 residues. This TCR was sampled from a middle-aged woman with cholangiocarcinoma. The input for sequencing was peripheral blood, taken from a patient treated with photon-based radiotherapy. This sequence joins TRBV6-5 and TRBJ1-1; tentatively, D is TRBD1 (6 bases). The DNA of the CDR3 is TGTGCCAGCAGTCCCGTGGGGGGGGCTACTGAAGCTTTCTTT. Translation: CASSPVGGATEAFF.